This note documents a single T cell receptor beta chain sequence. Its antigen is undetermined. This sample stems from a study of Ad26.COV2.S vaccination and SARS-CoV-2 variants. Study-wide background: Donor got 5x10^10 or 1x10^11 viral particles of Ad26.COV2.S. Findings of the study overall: Marked by substantial breadth, spike-specific CD8+ and CD4+ T cell responses were reportedly seen after vaccination.

TCRdb's table, derived via immunoSEQ multiplex PCR, lists solely in-frame clones and lacks some. This sample has some 350,000 clones, with under 90% found just once. Regarding treatment: around 19 received Ad26.COV2.S at low or high dose, single or two shots; about 5 received placebo; per-sample allocation not given. Sampling occurred on day 63 after the first vaccine or placebo injection. The CDR3 totals 12 residues. The V and J ends lost 8 bases and 1 base respectively, with 9 bases between them. The germline gives CDR1 SNHLY, CDR2 FYNNEI. This chain joins TRBV2 and TRBJ2-7; tentative D call: TRBD2 (5 bases). This clonotype was sampled from a person between 18 and 65 years old who received the Ad26.COV2.S COVID-19 vaccine or a placebo. The starting material was peripheral blood, obtained in a trial of Ad26.COV2.S vaccine versus placebo. The CDR3 loop reads CASQLGSYEQYF. The CDR3 coding sequence is TGTGCCAGCCAACTAGGTTCCTACGAGCAGTACTTC.